Sequencing of this T cell receptor (beta chain) was carried out in a study of identifying expanded T cells in peripheral blood. Here immunoSEQ multiplex PCR was the method, and the copy in TCRdb shows in-frame clones only, minus some. Among about 91,000 clones listed, 88% were seen once. Per the germline V gene, CDR1 is SGHDT and CDR2 is YYEEEE. The V and J ends lost 0 bases and 0 bases respectively, with 7 bases between them. This CDR3 contains 16 residues. With respect to this clone: Its target is unknown.

Study-level findings and limits: Clone count variance between roughly 2-week samples rose with total template count. Roughly 1.2 clones differed between technical replicates, versus around 15 and 19 over time.

The TCR was taken from a person aged 18 to 75 in good health. Sequencing was done on a sample of blood. This chain uses TRBV5-6 with TRBJ1-6; D is undetermined. CDR3 nucleotides: TGTGCCAGCAGCTTGGGTTCAAGCTCCTATAATTCACCCCTCCACTTT. Protein: CASSLGSSSYNSPLHF.